These T cell receptor beta chains were read from a single sample in a study of blood T cell repertoires in COVID-19. Using immunoSEQ multiplex PCR, the repertoire was profiled, and TCRdb retains in-frame clones only, with some absent. The sample consists of 98,000 or so clones, 91% of them appearing once. The specimen was peripheral blood. Receptors originate from a human donor in a cohort sampled during active COVID-19. Each CDR3 is given with its conserved first and last residue. A D gene is named only where the DNA matches it firmly. Size values are once, few and many counts, or a class for expanded clones, and some rows have none.

clone size: few
V gene: TRBV6-4
D gene: TRBD2
CDR3 length: 14
J gene: TRBJ2-3
CDR3 protein: CASSASGGADTQYF
CDR3 DNA: TGTGCCAGCAGTGCTAGCGGGGGGGCAGATACGCAGTATTTT

clone size: NA
V gene: TRBV4-2
D gene: NA
CDR3 length: 14
J gene: TRBJ2-7
CDR3 protein: CASSPLPSPGEQYF
CDR3 DNA: TGTGCCAGCAGCCCACTACCGTCCCCCGGCGAGCAGTACTTC

clone size: NA
V gene: TRBV27
D gene: NA
CDR3 length: 16
J gene: TRBJ1-2
CDR3 protein: CASIHLPITGNYGYTF
CDR3 DNA: TGTGCCAGCATTCATCTCCCTATAACAGGGAACTATGGCTACACCTTC

clone size: NA
V gene: TRBV7-9
D gene: TRBD2
CDR3 length: 15
J gene: TRBJ2-5
CDR3 protein: CASSSPKRGRETQYF
CDR3 DNA: TGTGCCAGCAGCTCCCCGAAGCGGGGGCGGGAGACCCAGTACTTC

clone size: NA
V gene: TRBV21-1
D gene: NA
CDR3 length: 15
J gene: TRBJ1-5
CDR3 protein: CASSRTAPLNQPQHF
CDR3 DNA: TGTGCCAGCAGCAGGACAGCACCTTTGAATCAGCCCCAGCATTTT

clone size: NA
V gene: TRBV5-6
D gene: NA
CDR3 length: 17
J gene: TRBJ2-1
CDR3 protein: CASSLVAQIPRNNEQFF
CDR3 DNA: TGTGCCAGCAGCTTGGTGGCCCAAATTCCCCGCAACAATGAGCAGTTCTTC

clone size: NA
V gene: TRBV28
D gene: NA
CDR3 length: 14
J gene: TRBJ1-2
CDR3 protein: CASSLDNRVSGYTF
CDR3 DNA: TGTGCCAGCAGTTTAGACAACAGGGTTAGCGGCTACACCTTC

clone size: once
V gene: TRBV5-4
D gene: NA
CDR3 length: 14
J gene: TRBJ1-2
CDR3 protein: CASRSVGGGYGYTF
CDR3 DNA: TGTGCCAGCAGGTCCGTCGGGGGGGGATATGGCTACACCTTC

clone size: NA
V gene: TRBV5-5
D gene: NA
CDR3 length: 13
J gene: TRBJ2-5
CDR3 protein: CASSLPGAETQYF
CDR3 DNA: TGTGCCAGCAGCTTGCCAGGGGCGGAGACCCAGTACTTC

clone size: NA
V gene: TRBV7-2
D gene: NA
CDR3 length: 14
J gene: TRBJ2-7
CDR3 protein: CASSSLPPPNEQYF
CDR3 DNA: TGTGCCAGCAGCTCACTCCCTCCCCCGAACGAGCAGTACTTC

clone size: NA
V gene: TRBV19
D gene: NA
CDR3 length: 14
J gene: TRBJ1-5
CDR3 protein: CASSIAGFTEPQHF
CDR3 DNA: TGTGCCAGTAGTATAGCAGGGTTTACCGAACCCCAGCATTTT

clone size: NA
V gene: TRBV7-2
D gene: TRBD1
CDR3 length: 17
J gene: TRBJ1-3
CDR3 protein: CASSLQGGLFSGNTIYF
CDR3 DNA: TGTGCCAGCAGTCTACAGGGGGGACTTTTCTCTGGAAACACCATATATTTT

clone size: NA
V gene: TRBV2
D gene: TRBD1
CDR3 length: 16
J gene: TRBJ2-5
CDR3 protein: CASSARGQGGRETQYF
CDR3 DNA: TGTGCCAGCAGTGCGAGGGGACAGGGAGGCCGGGAGACCCAGTACTTC

clone size: NA
V gene: TRBV4-2
D gene: TRBD2
CDR3 length: 21
J gene: TRBJ2-1
CDR3 protein: CASSPGSSGTSGRILYNEQFF
CDR3 DNA: TGTGCCAGCAGCCCAGGCAGCTCCGGGACTAGCGGGAGGATCCTCTACAATGAGCAGTTCTTC

clone size: NA
V gene: TRBV6-5
D gene: NA
CDR3 length: 14
J gene: TRBJ2-5
CDR3 protein: CASTLGAGQETQYF
CDR3 DNA: TGTGCCAGCACCTTGGGGGCGGGCCAAGAGACCCAGTACTTC

clone size: NA
V gene: TRBV14
D gene: NA
CDR3 length: 13
J gene: TRBJ1-6
CDR3 protein: CASSQFMNSPLHF
CDR3 DNA: TGTGCCAGCAGCCAGTTTATGAATTCACCCCTCCACTTT

clone size: NA
V gene: TRBV5-4
D gene: NA
CDR3 length: 11
J gene: TRBJ2-1
CDR3 protein: CASSFGIEQFF
CDR3 DNA: TGTGCCAGCAGCTTCGGGATCGAGCAGTTCTTC

clone size: NA
V gene: TRBV27
D gene: NA
CDR3 length: 12
J gene: TRBJ2-1
CDR3 protein: CASSSLTAEQFF
CDR3 DNA: TGTGCCAGCAGTTCCCTTACAGCAGAGCAGTTCTTC

clone size: NA
V gene: TRBV6-2/TRBV6-3
D gene: TRBD2
CDR3 length: 17
J gene: TRBJ2-4
CDR3 protein: CASSYSRLAGSKNIQYF
CDR3 DNA: TGTGCCAGCAGTTACTCGAGACTAGCGGGAAGTAAAAACATTCAGTACTTC

clone size: NA
V gene: TRBV29-1
D gene: NA
CDR3 length: 13
J gene: TRBJ1-3
CDR3 protein: CSVAQYSGNTIYF
CDR3 DNA: TGCAGCGTTGCACAGTACTCTGGAAACACCATATATTTT

clone size: NA
V gene: TRBV27
D gene: NA
CDR3 length: 16
J gene: TRBJ2-1
CDR3 protein: CASSLSPSGSYNEQFF
CDR3 DNA: TGTGCCAGCAGTTTATCCCCCAGCGGGTCCTACAATGAGCAGTTCTTC

clone size: NA
V gene: TRBV7-2
D gene: NA
CDR3 length: 16
J gene: TRBJ2-3
CDR3 protein: CASSLVGGASTDTQYF
CDR3 DNA: TGTGCCAGCAGCTTAGTTGGCGGGGCGAGCACAGATACGCAGTATTTT

clone size: few
V gene: TRBV19
D gene: TRBD1
CDR3 length: 15
J gene: TRBJ2-7
CDR3 protein: CASSLTGQGYYEQYF
CDR3 DNA: TGTGCCAGTAGTCTTACGGGACAGGGATACTACGAGCAGTACTTC

clone size: many
V gene: TRBV3-1/TRBV3-2
D gene: NA
CDR3 length: 15
J gene: TRBJ1-2
CDR3 protein: CASSHGIIPNYGYTF
CDR3 DNA: TGTGCCAGCAGCCACGGGATCATCCCCAACTATGGCTACACCTTC

clone size: NA
V gene: TRBV27
D gene: TRBD2
CDR3 length: 15
J gene: TRBJ2-7
CDR3 protein: CASRSEAGGFHEQYF
CDR3 DNA: TGTGCCAGCAGATCGGAAGCGGGAGGGTTCCACGAGCAGTACTTC

clone size: NA
V gene: TRBV19
D gene: NA
CDR3 length: 14
J gene: TRBJ1-2
CDR3 protein: CASTPPTGRYGYTF
CDR3 DNA: TGTGCCAGTACCCCTCCGACAGGACGATATGGCTACACCTTC

clone size: few
V gene: TRBV18
D gene: TRBD1
CDR3 length: 17
J gene: TRBJ1-6
CDR3 protein: CASSQLQGARDNSPLHF
CDR3 DNA: TGTGCCAGCTCACAACTACAGGGGGCGCGGGACAATTCACCCCTCCACTTT

clone size: NA
V gene: TRBV6-2/TRBV6-3
D gene: TRBD1
CDR3 length: 15
J gene: TRBJ1-4
CDR3 protein: CASSIGTATNEKLFF
CDR3 DNA: TGTGCCAGCAGCATCGGGACAGCAACTAATGAAAAACTGTTTTTT

clone size: NA
V gene: TRBV24-1
D gene: TRBD2
CDR3 length: 15
J gene: TRBJ2-1
CDR3 protein: CATSDPGTRYNEQFF
CDR3 DNA: TGTGCCACCAGTGATCCTGGGACTAGATACAATGAGCAGTTCTTC